The rows below give T cell receptor beta chains drawn from one sample of a study of blood T cell repertoires in COVID-19. This table comes from immunoSEQ multiplex PCR, and its TCRdb copy is limited to in-frame clones, with some not included. The sample has over 200,000 clones, around 90% seen once; the top ten hold 9.5% to 15%. The specimen was peripheral blood. The receptors were sampled from a woman between 18 and 29 years old who had recovered from COVID-19. CDR3s include the opening cysteine and the closing phenylalanine or tryptophan. D genes are given only for firm matches. For some rows the clone size is stated as once, few or many, or as a class when expanded; others skip it.

>TRBV12-3/TRBV12-4|NA|NA|TRBJ2-5
CASDTGVGKTQYF
TGTGCCAGCGATACCGGGGTTGGGAAGACCCAGTACTTC
>TRBV27|TRBD1|NA|TRBJ2-3
CASSLSTTGADTQYF
TGTGCCAGCAGTTTATCGACAACAGGGGCAGATACGCAGTATTTT
>TRBV2|NA|NA|TRBJ1-5
CASTFRQAYSNQPQHF
TGTGCCAGCACCTTTCGACAGGCATATAGCAATCAGCCCCAGCATTTT
>TRBV18|NA|NA|TRBJ1-1
CASSLQDSEAFF
TGTGCCAGCTCACTACAAGACAGTGAAGCTTTCTTT
>TRBV27|TRBD1|NA|TRBJ1-2
CASSLSPQGGGYTF
TGTGCCAGCAGTTTATCCCCGCAGGGGGGCGGCTACACCTTC
>TRBV11-1|NA|NA|TRBJ1-4
CASSRPGQTNEKLFF
TGTGCCAGCAGCCGCCCGGGACAAACAAATGAAAAACTGTTTTTT
>TRBV27|TRBD2|NA|TRBJ2-5
CASTSGTSFGETQYF
TGTGCCAGCACCTCCGGGACTAGCTTTGGCGAGACCCAGTACTTC
>TRBV19|NA|NA|TRBJ2-1
CASSFWGQNEQFF
TGTGCCAGTAGTTTTTGGGGGCAGAATGAGCAGTTCTTC
>TRBV4-1|TRBD1|NA|TRBJ1-2
CASSQYRDSDNYGYTF
TGCGCCAGCAGCCAATACCGGGACAGCGACAACTATGGCTACACCTTC
>TRBV7-9|TRBD1|once|TRBJ2-1
CASSFRSGTGVNEQFF
TGTGCCAGCAGCTTCCGATCAGGGACAGGGGTAAATGAGCAGTTCTTC
>TRBV11-1|NA|NA|TRBJ2-2
CASSSTPGAVTGELFF
TGTGCCAGCAGCTCAACCCCAGGGGCGGTCACCGGGGAGCTGTTTTTT
>TRBV6-6|NA|NA|TRBJ1-2
CASSTYRDGYTF
TGTGCCAGCAGTACCTACAGGGATGGCTACACCTTC
>TRBV4-3|TRBD2|NA|TRBJ2-7
CASSPGLGGYEQYF
TGCGCCAGCAGCCCGGGACTAGGGGGCTACGAGCAGTACTTC
>TRBV6-5|TRBD2|NA|TRBJ2-7
CASKPGTRLTHEQYF
TGTGCCAGCAAGCCCGGGACTAGACTTACCCACGAGCAGTACTTC
>TRBV6-5|NA|NA|TRBJ2-7
CASIPGTYVDEQYF
TGTGCCAGCATACCGGGGACTTACGTCGACGAGCAGTACTTC
>TRBV27|NA|NA|TRBJ2-1
CASSPTTNEQFF
TGTGCCAGCAGTCCGACAACCAATGAGCAGTTCTTC
>TRBV19|NA|NA|TRBJ1-2
CASSISYFDTVNYGYTF
TGTGCCAGTAGTATCAGCTACTTCGACACTGTTAACTATGGCTACACCTTC
>TRBV27|NA|NA|TRBJ2-7
CASRFQGDYEQYF
TGTGCCAGCAGATTCCAAGGGGACTACGAGCAGTACTTC
>TRBV10-3|NA|NA|TRBJ2-7
CAISVRDTYEQYF
TGTGCCATCAGTGTAAGGGACACCTACGAGCAGTACTTC
>TRBV18|TRBD1|NA|TRBJ2-7
CASSPQGDEQYF
TGTGCCAGCTCACCCCAGGGGGACGAGCAGTACTTC
>TRBV2|NA|NA|TRBJ2-2
CASSDMGLASLMFF
TGTGCCAGCAGTGATATGGGTCTAGCGTCGTTGATGTTTTTT
>TRBV6-2/TRBV6-3|NA|NA|TRBJ2-2
CASSSDMMVGELFF
TGTGCCAGCAGTTCGGACATGATGGTCGGGGAGCTGTTTTTT
>TRBV20-1|NA|few|TRBJ2-7
CSAREVREQYF
TGCAGTGCTAGGGAGGTTCGCGAGCAGTACTTC
>TRBV30|TRBD2|NA|TRBJ2-5
CAWRPTSGIRETQYF
TGTGCCTGGAGACCAACTAGCGGGATTCGAGAGACCCAGTACTTC
>TRBV6-2/TRBV6-3|NA|NA|TRBJ2-1
CASSYELADYNEQFF
TGTGCCAGCAGTTATGAACTAGCTGACTACAATGAGCAGTTCTTC
>TRBV10-1|TRBD2|NA|TRBJ2-1
CASSESSPSGAPYNEQFF
TGCGCCAGCAGTGAGTCCAGCCCTAGCGGGGCCCCTTACAATGAGCAGTTCTTC
>TRBV4-1|TRBD2|NA|TRBJ2-3
CASSQLRTSSTDTQYF
TGCGCCAGCAGCCAACTCCGGACTAGCTCCACAGATACGCAGTATTTT
>TRBV14|NA|NA|TRBJ1-1
CASSQGAIMNTEAFF
TGTGCCAGCAGCCAAGGCGCAATTATGAACACTGAAGCTTTCTTT
>TRBV4-1|TRBD2|NA|TRBJ2-4
CASSPPGLAARSKYF
TGCGCCAGCAGCCCTCCGGGACTAGCGGCCCGTTCAAAGTACTTC